Listed here is a single TCR beta chain. Its target antigen remains unknown. The input lacks base qualities; no much larger clone sits a single base away. This sample was included in a study of blood T cell repertoires in COVID-19 (dated by TCRdb to 2018 to 2020). Context from the whole study: The collaborator samples originated in the United States, Italy and Spain and spanned the acute and convalescent phases of COVID-19. A de-identified subject ID, COVID-19 status, age in years and sex were almost always included in the sample metadata. The repertoires were released in a freely available public database meant as a resource for research on the immune response to SARS-CoV-2. The prospective study material was composed of cDNA or gDNA derived from T cells, B-cell-depleted T cells, or PBMCs. Samples were obtained from the ongoing ImmuneRACE study (first 160 participants) and from 1,200 or so subjects provided by 6 global collaborators. Where available, HLA class I and class II types were obtained from metadata supplied by the sample provider rather than from assay-based typing. The dataset comprised deeply sampled blood TCRbeta repertoires from subjects exposed to, actively infected with, or recovered from COVID-19. General findings and caveats noted by the study authors: Clinical and demographic metadata were provided uncurated, with the amount varying by source and participant.

Whole blood was collected in K2EDTA tubes by collaborating institutions according to the institutions' own protocols. For TCRbeta analysis, collaborator samples were shipped as frozen whole blood, as isolated PBMCs, or as DNA extracted from either sample type. V lost 1 base and J lost 5 bases, and the count of bases not matched to a germline gene is 4. Including the terminal cysteine and phenylalanine, the CDR3 comprises 15 residues. Of all the DNA, just the CDR3 is kept, 45 bases in frame from base 1. In the germline V gene (reference sequence), CDR1 corresponds to LNHNV and CDR2 to YYDKDF. The immunoSEQ Assay, a bias-controlled multiplex PCR, was used to amplify TCRbeta CDR3 regions from genomic DNA. Regarding the original processing steps: Nucleated cell counts per sample were estimated from amplification of reference gene primers within the assay. To quantify the absolute abundance of each unique TCRbeta CDR3 rearrangement, sequence reads were collapsed and filtered. For each sample, productive Simpson clonality was calculated by taking the square root of Simpson's diversity index across productive rearrangements. Drawn from immuneACCESS, this table holds only the in-frame rearrangements with V and J called that TCRdb kept. Clones are partly lost; checked studies trace under half to an unresolved V gene and leave the rest unexplained. V and J calls and clone size come straight from that table; D and trimming were deduced from the DNA. The sample has more than 95,000 clones on record, about 80% of them singletons. The top ten clonotypes cover 3% to 4% of the sample.

The TCR originated in a woman aged 80 or over with active or convalescent COVID-19. Sample: peripheral blood. The chain is made from TRBV15 and TRBJ1-5, with 8 bases in between that match TRBD1. The sequenced DNA: TGTGCCACCAGCAGAGGGCAGGGGGCGGATCAGCCCCAGCATTTT. This translates into CATSRGQGADQPQHF.